One and the same sample provided the 5 T cell receptor beta chains below, sequenced in a study of T cells after yellow fever vaccination. TCRdb recomputed calls from the 5' RACE reads with MiXCR, one row per CDR3 protein. The sample yields about 580,000 distinct CDR3 sequences, roughly a sixth seen once. Sample: PBMCs, taken 5 to 6 days after the first yellow fever vaccination. The origin of the receptors is a man between 18 and 29 years old who received the YFV17D yellow fever vaccine.

This clonotype was observed a few times. This chain uses TRBV20-1 with TRBJ1-2; no clear D gene. The germline CDR1 and CDR2 sequences are DFQATT and SNEGSKA (reference sequence). This CDR3 is built from 11 residues. The CDR3 loop reads CSISERDGYTF. The CDR3 nucleotides read TGCAGCATCTCTGAGAGAGATGGCTACACCTTC.

This clonotype has only a few counts. The CDR3 loop reads CATRGWAGNEQFF. Written as DNA, the CDR3 is TGTGCCACTCGAGGATGGGCCGGAAATGAGCAGTTCTTC. The chain recombines TRBV6-2 or TRBV6-3 with TRBJ2-1; D gene uncertain. The CDR3 contains 13 residues. Looked up from germline, CDR1 is MNHEY and CDR2 is SVGEGT. Between the trimmed V and J ends, which lost 10 bases and 7 bases, there was a span of 17 bases.

In its sample, this clonotype was seen once. The CDR3 is CASSEALLAYGTDTQYF. CDR3 DNA sequence: TGTGCCAGCAGTGAAGCGCTTCTAGCCTACGGCACAGATACGCAGTATTTT. The rearrangement uses TRBV2 and TRBJ2-3; possibly TRBD2 for D (5 bases). The CDR3 length is 17 residues. Germline V gene sequence: CDR1 SNHLY, CDR2 FYNNEI. V was pared by 0 bases and J by 1 base, with 14 bases between.

This sequence joins TRBV6-5 and TRBJ1-1, with a weak D call TRBD1 (5 bases). Germline V gives CDR1 MNHEY, CDR2 SVGAGI. The CDR3 sequence is 14 residues long. V gave up 5 bases and J gave up 8 bases, with 18 bases separating them. In DNA form, the CDR3 reads TGTGCCAGCAGTCACAGGATCCCCCTCCCAGAAGCTTTCTTT. It specifies CASSHRIPLPEAFF.

The rearrangement links TRBV5-1 to TRBJ2-7, with D maybe TRBD2 (5 bases). Germline V gene lookup returns CDR1 SGHRS and CDR2 YFSETQ. V was pared by 1 base and J by 0 bases, with 11 bases between. The CDR3 runs 15 residues. CDR3 bases: TGCGCCAGCAGCTTGTTCGGGGAGAACTCCTACGAGCAGTACTTC. It specifies CASSLFGENSYEQYF.